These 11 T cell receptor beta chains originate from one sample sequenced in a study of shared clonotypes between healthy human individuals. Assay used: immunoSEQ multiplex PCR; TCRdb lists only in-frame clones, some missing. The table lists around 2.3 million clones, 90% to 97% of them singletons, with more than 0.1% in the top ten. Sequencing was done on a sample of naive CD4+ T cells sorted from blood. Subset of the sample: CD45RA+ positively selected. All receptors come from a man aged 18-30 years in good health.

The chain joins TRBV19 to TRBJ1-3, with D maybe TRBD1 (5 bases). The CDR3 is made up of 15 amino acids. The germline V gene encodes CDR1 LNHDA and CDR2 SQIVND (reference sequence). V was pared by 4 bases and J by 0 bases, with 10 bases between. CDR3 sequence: CASSTDMTSGNTIYF. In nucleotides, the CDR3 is TGTGCCAGTAGTACGGACATGACCTCTGGAAACACCATATATTTT.

CDR3 loop: CASSHGTGKLYEQYF. The DNA of the CDR3 is TGTGCCAGCAGCCACGGGACAGGTAAACTCTACGAGCAGTACTTC. This chain links TRBV5-8 with TRBJ2-7, with 8 bases that match TRBD1. Germline lookup yields CDR1 SGHTS and CDR2 YDEGEE. V shed 4 bases and J 3 bases; nucleotides not matched to a gene: 9. CDR3 length: 15 amino acids.

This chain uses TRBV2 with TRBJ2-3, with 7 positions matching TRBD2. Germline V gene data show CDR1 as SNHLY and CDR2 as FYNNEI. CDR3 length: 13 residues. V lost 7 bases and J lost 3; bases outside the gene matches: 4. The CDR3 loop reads CASNQAGTDTQYF. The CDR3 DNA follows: TGTGCCAGCAACCAAGCGGGGACAGATACGCAGTATTTT.

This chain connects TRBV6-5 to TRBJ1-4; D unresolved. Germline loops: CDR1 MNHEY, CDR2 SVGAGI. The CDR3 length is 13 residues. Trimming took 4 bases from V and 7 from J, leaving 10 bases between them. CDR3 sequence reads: CASSFSGGEKLFF. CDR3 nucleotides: TGTGCCAGCAGTTTTTCAGGCGGTGAAAAACTGTTTTTT.

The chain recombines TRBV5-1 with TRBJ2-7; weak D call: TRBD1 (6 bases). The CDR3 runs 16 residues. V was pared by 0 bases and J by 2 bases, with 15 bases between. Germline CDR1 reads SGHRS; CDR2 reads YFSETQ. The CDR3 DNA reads TGCGCCAGCAGCTTGGTCGGGCCCCAGGGGACCTACGAGCAGTACTTC. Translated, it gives CASSLVGPQGTYEQYF.

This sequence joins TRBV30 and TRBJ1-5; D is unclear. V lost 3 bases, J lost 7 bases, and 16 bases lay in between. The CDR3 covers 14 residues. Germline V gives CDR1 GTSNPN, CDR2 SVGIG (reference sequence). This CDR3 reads CAWSPLALLQPQHF. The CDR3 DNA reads TGTGCCTGGAGCCCCCTCGCTTTATTGCAGCCCCAGCATTTT.

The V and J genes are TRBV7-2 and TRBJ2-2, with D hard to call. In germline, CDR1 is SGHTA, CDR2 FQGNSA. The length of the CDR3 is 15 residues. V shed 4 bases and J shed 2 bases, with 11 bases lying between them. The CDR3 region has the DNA TGTGCCAGCAGCTCCTGGGGTTTCAACACCGGGGAGCTGTTTTTT. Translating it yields CASSSWGFNTGELFF.

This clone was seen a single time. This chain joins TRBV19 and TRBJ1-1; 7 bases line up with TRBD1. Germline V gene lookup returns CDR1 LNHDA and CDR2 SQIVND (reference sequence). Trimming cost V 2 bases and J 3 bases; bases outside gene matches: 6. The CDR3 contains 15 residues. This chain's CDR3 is CASSIIPGGDTEAFF. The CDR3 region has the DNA TGTGCCAGTAGTATAATACCAGGGGGGGACACTGAAGCTTTCTTT.

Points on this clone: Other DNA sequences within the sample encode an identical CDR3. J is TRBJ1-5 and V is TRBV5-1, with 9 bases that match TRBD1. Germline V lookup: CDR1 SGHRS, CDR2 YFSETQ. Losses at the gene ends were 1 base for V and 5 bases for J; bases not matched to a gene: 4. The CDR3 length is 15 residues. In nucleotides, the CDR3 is TGCGCCAGCAGCTTGTCGACAGGGGGGGATCAGCCCCAGCATTTT. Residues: CASSLSTGGDQPQHF.

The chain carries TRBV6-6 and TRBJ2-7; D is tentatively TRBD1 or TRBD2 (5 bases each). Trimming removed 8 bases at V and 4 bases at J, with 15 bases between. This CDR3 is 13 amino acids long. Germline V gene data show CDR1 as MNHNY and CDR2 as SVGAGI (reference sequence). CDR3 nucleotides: TGTGCCAGCGGCCGGGACGGCGAGTACGAGCAGTACTTC. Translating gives CASGRDGEYEQYF.

CDR3 sequence: CASSSLRSGNTIYF. DNA for the CDR3: TGTGCCAGCTCAAGCCTTCGCTCTGGAAACACCATATATTTT. The chain joins TRBV18 to TRBJ1-3; unclear D gene. This CDR3 comprises 14 residues. Germline V gives CDR1 KGHSH, CDR2 LQKENI. V was trimmed by 5 bases and J by 0 bases, leaving 8 bases between them.